Listed below are T cell receptor beta chains from one sample, sequenced in a study of T cells in Graves' hyperthyroidism and ophthalmopathy. Each CDR3 protein gets one entry after TCRdb re-called the multiplex PCR reads with MiXCR. This table has 700,000 or so distinct CDR3 sequences, 13% to 15% appearing once. Sequencing was carried out using blood. The source is a woman aged 45-65 years with Graves' ophthalmopathy. The CDR3 runs from the conserved cysteine through the conserved F or W. The order of the fields is CDR3 protein, CDR3 DNA, J gene, D gene, V gene, clone size. D genes are given only for firm matches. Not every row has a clone size; where given, it reads once, few, many or a size class.

CDR3: CASSQVGNGETQYF
DNA: TGTGCCAGCAGCCAAGTCGGGAACGGTGAGACCCAGTACTTC
J: TRBJ2-5
D: -
V: TRBV14
size: many

CDR3: CASSSGTRSYEQYF
DNA: TGTGCCAGCAGCTCCGGGACTAGATCATATGAGCAGTACTTC
J: TRBJ2-7
D: TRBD2
V: TRBV11-2
size: many

CDR3: CSVVFGTIPYEQYF
DNA: TGCAGCGTTGTTTTCGGGACCATCCCCTACGAGCAGTACTTC
J: TRBJ2-7
D: -
V: TRBV29-1
size: -

CDR3: CASSYRQVQETQYF
DNA: TGTGCCAGCAGCTATCGACAGGTCCAGGAGACCCAGTACTTC
J: TRBJ2-5
D: -
V: TRBV7-2
size: many

CDR3: CATSEGVEPQHF
DNA: TGTGCCACCAGCGAGGGGGTTGAGCCCCAGCATTTT
J: TRBJ1-5
D: -
V: TRBV24-1
size: -

CDR3: CASSLNFGVGRYEQYF
DNA: TGTGCCAGCAGCTTAAACTTCGGGGTGGGACGCTACGAGCAGTACTTC
J: TRBJ2-7
D: -
V: TRBV7-8
size: many

CDR3: CASSYSPGGELFF
DNA: TGTGCCAGCAGTTACTCCCCAGGGGGGGAGCTGTTTTTT
J: TRBJ2-2
D: -
V: TRBV6-2/TRBV6-3
size: -

CDR3: CASSQRRPSAPNTGELFF
DNA: TGTGCCAGCAGCCAAAGGAGGCCTAGCGCCCCGAACACCGGGGAGCTGTTTTTT
J: TRBJ2-2
D: -
V: TRBV7-9
size: -

CDR3: CSTSLGYREQFF
DNA: TGCAGTACAAGTTTAGGGTACCGAGAGCAGTTCTTC
J: TRBJ2-1
D: -
V: TRBV20-1
size: -

CDR3: CASTLLARVSNNEQFF
DNA: TGTGCCAGCACCCTCCTCGCTAGAGTATCGAACAATGAGCAGTTCTTC
J: TRBJ2-1
D: -
V: TRBV12-3/TRBV12-4
size: few

CDR3: CASSPQWGEANYGYTF
DNA: TGTGCCAGCAGCCCCCAATGGGGGGAGGCTAACTATGGCTACACCTTC
J: TRBJ1-2
D: -
V: TRBV7-2
size: few

CDR3: CASRLGQETQYF
DNA: TGCGCCAGCAGACTAGGCCAAGAGACCCAGTACTTC
J: TRBJ2-5
D: -
V: TRBV10-2
size: many

CDR3: CASTYIKRERETQYF
DNA: TGTGCCAGCACCTATATTAAGCGGGAGAGGGAGACCCAGTACTTC
J: TRBJ2-5
D: TRBD2
V: TRBV5-6
size: few

CDR3: CSARPGGGTDTQYF
DNA: TGCAGTGCCAGACCGGGAGGGGGCACAGATACGCAGTATTTT
J: TRBJ2-3
D: TRBD2
V: TRBV20-1
size: -

CDR3: CASSFRQNSYEQYF
DNA: TGTGCCAGCAGTTTTAGACAGAACTCCTACGAGCAGTACTTC
J: TRBJ2-7
D: -
V: TRBV27
size: few

CDR3: CASSWGRGDEQYF
DNA: TGTGCCAGCAGCTGGGGCCGGGGTGACGAGCAGTACTTC
J: TRBJ2-7
D: -
V: TRBV13
size: many

CDR3: CASSLVLARDNEQFF
DNA: TGCGCCAGCAGCTTGGTCCTAGCTCGGGACAATGAGCAGTTCTTC
J: TRBJ2-1
D: -
V: TRBV5-1
size: -

CDR3: CASSLAFWVGATGELFF
DNA: TGTGCCAGCAGCTTAGCGTTTTGGGTGGGAGCCACCGGGGAGCTGTTTTTT
J: TRBJ2-2
D: -
V: TRBV7-2
size: -

CDR3: CSARDSRGDATQYF
DNA: TGCAGTGCTAGAGATTCCAGGGGTGACGCTACGCAGTATTTT
J: TRBJ2-3
D: -
V: TRBV20-1
size: -

CDR3: CASSESRPDTQYF
DNA: TGTGCCAGCAGTGAAAGTCGGCCCGATACGCAGTATTTT
J: TRBJ2-3
D: -
V: TRBV2
size: many

CDR3: CASLAIANTGELFF
DNA: TGTGCCAGCTTGGCAATCGCGAACACCGGGGAGCTGTTTTTT
J: TRBJ2-2
D: -
V: TRBV18
size: -

CDR3: CSARASGVSTDTQYF
DNA: TGCAGTGCTAGAGCGTCGGGGGTTAGCACAGATACGCAGTATTTT
J: TRBJ2-3
D: -
V: TRBV20-1
size: many

CDR3: CAWSLLNPGTVNTEAFF
DNA: TGTGCCTGGAGTCTACTTAACCCCGGGACAGTGAACACTGAAGCTTTCTTT
J: TRBJ1-1
D: TRBD1
V: TRBV30
size: many

CDR3: CASSSRRTGNSPLHF
DNA: TGTGCCAGCTCCTCACGGAGGACCGGTAATTCACCCCTCCACTTT
J: TRBJ1-6
D: -
V: TRBV6-1
size: many

CDR3: CASSPGTGGGGNTIYF
DNA: TGTGCCAGCAGTCCTGGGACAGGGGGCGGGGGAAACACCATATATTTT
J: TRBJ1-3
D: TRBD1
V: TRBV28
size: many

CDR3: CASSKDGLAYGYTF
DNA: TGTGCCAGCAGCAAGGATGGGCTTGCCTATGGCTACACCTTC
J: TRBJ1-2
D: -
V: TRBV9
size: -

CDR3: CSVEKSYEQYF
DNA: TGCAGCGTAGAGAAAAGCTACGAGCAGTACTTC
J: TRBJ2-7
D: -
V: TRBV29-1
size: many

CDR3: CASSRNRGRGTEAFF
DNA: TGTGCCAGCAGTCGTAACAGGGGGCGAGGGACTGAAGCTTTCTTT
J: TRBJ1-1
D: TRBD1
V: TRBV11-2
size: many

CDR3: CASSIQRGPYEQYF
DNA: TGTGCCAGTAGTATACAGAGAGGACCTTACGAGCAGTACTTC
J: TRBJ2-7
D: -
V: TRBV19
size: few

CDR3: CASSDRAGIADTQYF
DNA: TGTGCCAGCAGTGACCGTGCGGGAATTGCAGATACGCAGTATTTT
J: TRBJ2-3
D: -
V: TRBV2
size: many

CDR3: CASTTGLDNQPQHF
DNA: TGTGCCAGCACCACAGGGTTGGACAATCAGCCCCAGCATTTT
J: TRBJ1-5
D: -
V: TRBV10-3
size: many

CDR3: CATSDLSPLAGGTGELFF
DNA: TGTGCCACCAGTGATTTGTCCCCCCTAGCGGGAGGCACCGGGGAGCTGTTTTTT
J: TRBJ2-2
D: TRBD2
V: TRBV24-1
size: -

CDR3: CASSLDSSRQGAAGNTIYF
DNA: TGCGCCAGCAGCTTGGACTCGTCCCGACAGGGGGCTGCTGGAAACACCATATATTTT
J: TRBJ1-3
D: TRBD1
V: TRBV5-1
size: -

CDR3: CASSPTSGTLNEQFF
DNA: TGTGCCAGCAGCCCTACTAGCGGTACACTCAATGAGCAGTTCTTC
J: TRBJ2-1
D: TRBD2
V: TRBV7-3
size: many

CDR3: CASSPALQRPTDTQYF
DNA: TGTGCCAGCAGCCCAGCCCTCCAGCGTCCCACAGATACGCAGTATTTT
J: TRBJ2-3
D: -
V: TRBV7-2
size: many

CDR3: CAISELGGSEGRETQYF
DNA: TGTGCCATCAGTGAATTAGGGGGTAGCGAAGGAAGAGAGACCCAGTACTTC
J: TRBJ2-5
D: -
V: TRBV10-3
size: many

CDR3: CATSDRSQGAEEQFF
DNA: TGTGCCACCAGTGACCGCTCTCAGGGGGCCGAAGAGCAGTTCTTC
J: TRBJ2-1
D: TRBD1
V: TRBV24-1
size: few

CDR3: CASSLVGNTGELFF
DNA: TGTGCCAGCAGCTTGGTTGGGAACACCGGGGAGCTGTTTTTT
J: TRBJ2-2
D: -
V: TRBV5-1
size: many

CDR3: CASSPPHSTDTQYF
DNA: TGTGCCAGCTCACCCCCTCATAGCACAGATACGCAGTATTTT
J: TRBJ2-3
D: -
V: TRBV18
size: -

CDR3: CASSLSPAVMSTDTQYF
DNA: TGTGCCAGCAGTTTAAGTCCGGCGGTTATGTCCACAGATACGCAGTATTTT
J: TRBJ2-3
D: -
V: TRBV27
size: -

CDR3: CASSPEQEPTEAFF
DNA: TGTGCCAGCTCACCCGAGCAGGAACCCACTGAAGCTTTCTTT
J: TRBJ1-1
D: -
V: TRBV28
size: -

CDR3: CSAGVVGYSNQPQHF
DNA: TGCAGTGCTGGAGTTGTGGGGTATAGCAATCAGCCCCAGCATTTT
J: TRBJ1-5
D: -
V: TRBV20-1
size: few

CDR3: CASSLVGHYEQYF
DNA: TGTGCCAGCAGCTTAGTCGGACACTACGAGCAGTACTTC
J: TRBJ2-7
D: -
V: TRBV7-2
size: few

CDR3: CASTAGLAENEQFF
DNA: TGTGCCAGCACTGCGGGACTAGCTGAGAATGAGCAGTTCTTC
J: TRBJ2-1
D: TRBD2
V: TRBV6-1
size: few